The present T cell receptor beta chain was sequenced within a study of blood T cells in healthy people across ages. Across the whole study: Template switching recovered approximately one barcoded beta molecule for every two T cells.

Alongside a J-beta primer mix, a sample-barcoded 5' primer served in a second PCR lasting roughly 6 to 11 cycles. TCRdb used MiXCR to reprocess the 5' RACE reads, holding one entry per CDR3 protein. Altogether around 800,000 distinct CDR3 sequences are present, under 45% being singletons, with the ten largest covering around 21%. CDR3 length: 16 residues. The germline V and J ends were trimmed by 6 bases and 2 bases, with 18 bases remaining between them. Germline V gives CDR1 MNHEY, CDR2 SVGEGT. This clonotype was counted between two and nine times. This chain uses TRBV6-2 or TRBV6-3 with TRBJ2-3; tentatively, D is TRBD1 (5 bases). The specimen sequenced was blood. The receptor was derived from a man in his fifties or sixties in good health. CDR3 sequence reads: CASREPGRAITDTQYF. CDR3 DNA: TGTGCCAGCAGGGAACCGGGCAGGGCTATCACAGATACGCAGTATTTT.